These 4 T cell receptor beta chains came from one sample sequenced in a study of T-cell memory formation after mild COVID-19. TCRdb reprocessed the 5' RACE reads via MiXCR and lists one record per CDR3 protein. The sample includes 380,000 or so distinct CDR3 sequences, roughly an eighth of them seen just once. Sequencing was performed on PBMCs or a T cell subset sorted from them (not recorded which). These receptor sequences come from a man between 18 and 29 years old who had mild COVID-19 (a few samples of this study predate the infection). Cell type and time point are not known.

This clonotype was seen more than once but under ten times. This rearrangement joins TRBV12-3 or TRBV12-4 to TRBJ2-2; no clear D. The CDR3 covers 12 residues. With 4 bases removed from V and 6 bases from J, the gap between germline ends came to 6 bases. This CDR3 is CASSWTSGELFF. The CDR3 DNA reads as TGTGCCAGCAGTTGGACCTCCGGGGAGCTGTTTTTT.

This clonotype was seen at least ten times. The chain couples TRBV6-5 to TRBJ1-1; no definite D call. V shed 6 bases and J shed 5 bases, with 7 bases lying between them. CDR1 and CDR2 (germline): MNHEY, SVGAGI. This CDR3 is built from 11 residues. The chain's CDR3 is CASRKRTEAFF. Here the CDR3 DNA reads TGTGCCAGCAGGAAAAGAACTGAAGCTTTCTTT.

The V and J genes are TRBV6-5 and TRBJ1-2; a possible D gene is TRBD1 (5 bases). This CDR3 comprises 13 residues. The V end lost 2 bases, the J end lost 7 bases, and 11 bases lay between the germline ends. Germline lookup yields CDR1 MNHEY and CDR2 SVGAGI. CDR3 DNA: TGTGCCAGCAGTTACGGCCCGCAGGGTGGCTACACCTTC. Residues: CASSYGPQGGYTF.

V usage is TRBV3-1 and J usage is TRBJ2-7; D is perhaps TRBD1 (5 bases). The CDR3 sequence is 13 residues long. V shed 2 bases and J shed 5 bases, with 10 bases lying between them. In germline, CDR1 is LGHDT, CDR2 YNNKEL (reference sequence). CDR3 loop: CASSQQGLDEQYF. The CDR3 region has the DNA TGTGCCAGCAGCCAACAGGGCTTGGACGAGCAGTACTTC.